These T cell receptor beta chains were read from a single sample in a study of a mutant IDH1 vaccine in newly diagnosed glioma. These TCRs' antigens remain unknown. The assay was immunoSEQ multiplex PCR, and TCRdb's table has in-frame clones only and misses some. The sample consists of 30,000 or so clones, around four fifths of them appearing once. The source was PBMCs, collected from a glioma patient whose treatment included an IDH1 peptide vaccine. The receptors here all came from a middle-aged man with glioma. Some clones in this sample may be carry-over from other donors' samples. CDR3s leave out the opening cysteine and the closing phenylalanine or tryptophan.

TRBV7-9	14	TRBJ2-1	ASSSPAGSSYNEQF
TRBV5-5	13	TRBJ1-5	ASSLRGDGYQPQH
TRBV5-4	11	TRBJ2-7	ASSPGVGDEQY
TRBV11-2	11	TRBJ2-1	ASSLRLAGALF
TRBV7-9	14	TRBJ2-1	ASSKRGGRLYNEQF
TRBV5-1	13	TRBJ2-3	ASSLSRGDTDTQY
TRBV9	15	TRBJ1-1	ASSQRGDRQENTEAF
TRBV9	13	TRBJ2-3	ASSVVGYSTDTQY
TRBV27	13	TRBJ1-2	ASSHRWMMSGGYT
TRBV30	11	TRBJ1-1	AWSPRGSTEAF
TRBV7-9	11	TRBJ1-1	ASSFGGDTEAF
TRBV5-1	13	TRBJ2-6	ASSFVFTGANVLT
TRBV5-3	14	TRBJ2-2	ARSLSGLPITGELF
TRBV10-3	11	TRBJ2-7	AISTGTTDEQY
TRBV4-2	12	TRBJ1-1	ASSQDRARTEAF
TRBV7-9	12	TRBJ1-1	ASSLLGSYTEAF
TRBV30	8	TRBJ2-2	AWSYGELF
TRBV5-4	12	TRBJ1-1	ASSLMGRNTEAF
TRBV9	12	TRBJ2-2	AAEGTPFSGELF
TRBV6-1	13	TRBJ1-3	ASSSGPDSGNTIY
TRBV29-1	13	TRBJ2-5	SVIGQGVGQETQY
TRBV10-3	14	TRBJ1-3	AISEIGRNSGNTIY
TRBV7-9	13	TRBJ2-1	ASSSLRRSYNEQF
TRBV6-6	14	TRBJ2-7	ASSNDPPDVTYEQY
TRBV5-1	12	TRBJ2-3	ASSLAGVRDTQY
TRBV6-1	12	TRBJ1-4	ASRKGSTNEKLF
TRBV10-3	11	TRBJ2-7	ATATGGFYEQY
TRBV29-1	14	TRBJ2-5	SVERERGSSKEGQY
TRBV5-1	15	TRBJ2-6	ASSPSPGASGANVLT
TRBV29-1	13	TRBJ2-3	SVVWGRGSTDTQY
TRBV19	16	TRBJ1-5	ASSAQSELWGISQPQH